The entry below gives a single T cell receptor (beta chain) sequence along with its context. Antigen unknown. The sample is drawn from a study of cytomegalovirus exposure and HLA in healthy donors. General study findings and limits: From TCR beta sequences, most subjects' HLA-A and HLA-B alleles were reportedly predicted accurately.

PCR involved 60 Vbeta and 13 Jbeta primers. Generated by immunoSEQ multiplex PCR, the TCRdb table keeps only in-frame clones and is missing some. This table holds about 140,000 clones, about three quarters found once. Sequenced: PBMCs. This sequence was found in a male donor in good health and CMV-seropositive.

CDR3 sequence (DNA): TGTGCCAGCAGCCAAGGACTAGCGGGGTCTGGAGATACGCAGTATTTT. Protein product: CASSQGLAGSGDTQYF. This chain connects TRBV4-2 to TRBJ2-3; 11 bases agree with TRBD2. From germline, CDR1 is LGHNA and CDR2 YNFKEQ. The CDR3 totals 16 residues. V shed 1 base, J shed 5 bases, and the junction held 5 bases outside the gene matches.